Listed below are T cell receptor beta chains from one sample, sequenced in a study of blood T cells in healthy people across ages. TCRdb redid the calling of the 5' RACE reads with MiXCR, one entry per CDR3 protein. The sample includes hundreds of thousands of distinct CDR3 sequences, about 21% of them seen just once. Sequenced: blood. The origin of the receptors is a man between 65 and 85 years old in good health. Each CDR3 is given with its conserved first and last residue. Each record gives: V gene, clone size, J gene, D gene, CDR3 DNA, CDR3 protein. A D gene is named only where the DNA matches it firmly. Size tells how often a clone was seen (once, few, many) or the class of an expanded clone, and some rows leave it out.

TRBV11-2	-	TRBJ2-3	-	TGTGCCAGCAGCTCCGACGGCGGGGACACAGATACGCAGTATTTT	CASSSDGGDTDTQYF
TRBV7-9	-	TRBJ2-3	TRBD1	TGTGCCAGCAGCTACGGGACAGATGCAGATACGCAGTATTTT	CASSYGTDADTQYF
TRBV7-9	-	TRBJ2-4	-	TGTGCCAGCAGCTTACCAGCTCTAGGGAACATTCAGTACTTC	CASSLPALGNIQYF
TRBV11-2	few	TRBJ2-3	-	TGTGCCAGCAGCCCGTCGACTAGTTCGGGCACAGATACGCAGTATTTT	CASSPSTSSGTDTQYF
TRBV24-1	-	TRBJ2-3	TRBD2	TGTGCCACCAGTGCTGGACTAGCAGCGACAGATACGCAGTATTTT	CATSAGLAATDTQYF
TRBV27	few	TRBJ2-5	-	TGTGCCAGCAGGCCTGGGCAGGGTATCGAGACCCAGTACTTC	CASRPGQGIETQYF
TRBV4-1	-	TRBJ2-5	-	TGCGCCAGCAGCCAAGAGGGGAGCTGGGAAGAGACCCAGTACTTC	CASSQEGSWEETQYF
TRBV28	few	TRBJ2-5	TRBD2	TGTGCCAGCAGGAACCAGGGACTAGCGGGATTTGAGACCCAGTACTTC	CASRNQGLAGFETQYF
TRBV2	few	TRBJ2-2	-	TGTGCCAGCATTAGTAGCGGGAACACCGGGGAGCTGTTTTTT	CASISSGNTGELFF
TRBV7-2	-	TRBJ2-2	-	TGCGCCAGCAGCGTTCCGGGCCGTGACACCGGGGAGCTGTTTTTT	CASSVPGRDTGELFF
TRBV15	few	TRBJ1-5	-	TGTGCCACCAGCAAAAAGGGGGGGGCGTTGAACTATCAGCCCCAGCATTTT	CATSKKGGALNYQPQHF
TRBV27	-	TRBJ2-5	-	TGTGCCAGCAGTTTAACCCTAGCAGGAGTAAGGGAGCAGTACTTC	CASSLTLAGVREQYF
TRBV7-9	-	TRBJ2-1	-	TGTGAGGTGCGGGCCAGCTCCTACAATGAGCAGTTCTTC	CEVRASSYNEQFF
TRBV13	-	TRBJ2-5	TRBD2	TGTGCCAGCAGCTCTAGCGGCGGCAACGAGCGGTACTTC	CASSSSGGNERYF
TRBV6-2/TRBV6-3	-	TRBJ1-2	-	TGTGCCACCGACACCGGGACAAACTATGGCTACACCTTC	CATDTGTNYGYTF
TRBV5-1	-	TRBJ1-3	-	TGCGCCAGCAGCTCTTCAGGGCCTGGAAACACCATATATTTT	CASSSSGPGNTIYF
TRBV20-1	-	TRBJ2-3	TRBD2	TGCAGTGCTCCCCAGCGGGAGGGCCACGATACGCAGTATTTT	CSAPQREGHDTQYF
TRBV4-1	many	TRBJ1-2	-	TGCGCCAGCAGCCGCCCCGACGGAAACTATGGCTACACCTTC	CASSRPDGNYGYTF
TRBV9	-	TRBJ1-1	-	TGTGCCAGCAGCGTAGGAGGCTACACTGAAGCTTTCTTT	CASSVGGYTEAFF
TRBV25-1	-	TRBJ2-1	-	TGTGCCGGCAGCCACGGGCCCGGGAGTGAGCAGTTCTTC	CAGSHGPGSEQFF
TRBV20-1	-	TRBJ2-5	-	TGCAGTGCTCCGGGGGATCAAGAGACCCAGTACTTC	CSAPGDQETQYF
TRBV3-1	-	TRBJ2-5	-	TGTGCCAGCAGCCAGTTAGGGACCCAGTACTTC	CASSQLGTQYF
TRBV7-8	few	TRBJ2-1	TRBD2	TGTGCCAGCAGCCCTAGACTAGCGGGAGGGCCGTTTGAGCAGTTCTTC	CASSPRLAGGPFEQFF
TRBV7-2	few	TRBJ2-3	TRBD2	TGTGCCAGCAGCTTAGGAAGCGGGACCACAGATACGCAGTATTTT	CASSLGSGTTDTQYF
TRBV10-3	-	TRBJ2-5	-	TGTGCCATCAGTGAGGCGCTAGCCGGGACCCAAGAGACCCAGTACTTC	CAISEALAGTQETQYF
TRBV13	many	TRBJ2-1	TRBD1	TGTGCCAGCAGCTTAGAACAGGGGGCCTCCTACAATGAGCAGTTCTTC	CASSLEQGASYNEQFF
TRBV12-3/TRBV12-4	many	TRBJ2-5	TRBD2	TGTGCCAGCAGTTCGTCGACTAGCTACCAAGAGACCCAGTACTTC	CASSSSTSYQETQYF
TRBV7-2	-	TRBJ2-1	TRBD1	TGTGCCAGCAGCTTAGTTGGGACAGAGTACAATGAGCAGTTCTTC	CASSLVGTEYNEQFF
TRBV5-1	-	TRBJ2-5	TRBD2	TGCGCCAGCAGCCCAAGTCGGGGGGAAGAGACCCAGTACTTC	CASSPSRGEETQYF
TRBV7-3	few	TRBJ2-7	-	-	CASSLFGEGAYEQCF
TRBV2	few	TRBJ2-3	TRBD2	TGTGCCAGCAGTGATGGCGCGGGAGGCACAGATACGCAGTATTTT	CASSDGAGGTDTQYF
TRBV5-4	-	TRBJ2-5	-	TGTGCCAGCAGCAAGGACCTCAAGCAGTACTTC	CASSKDLKQYF
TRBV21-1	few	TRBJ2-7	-	TGTGCCAGCAACGTCTGGCGGGAGCCCTCCTACGAGCAGTACTTC	CASNVWREPSYEQYF
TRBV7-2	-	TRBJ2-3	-	TGTGCCAGCAGCTTCTCGCCTCGAGATACGCAGTATTTT	CASSFSPRDTQYF
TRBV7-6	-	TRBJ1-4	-	TGTGCCAGCAGCCAAGAGCGGGGAATCAGGGAAAAACTGTTTTTT	CASSQERGIREKLFF
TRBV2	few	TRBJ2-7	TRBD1	TGTGCCAGCAGTGACTGGGACAGCCAGACCATCTACGAGCAGTACTTC	CASSDWDSQTIYEQYF
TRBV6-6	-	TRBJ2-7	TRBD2	TGTGCCACCCGGGACTATTCCTACGAGCAGTACTTC	CATRDYSYEQYF
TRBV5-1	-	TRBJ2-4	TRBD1	TGCGCCAGCACGACGACAGGGGGCAGTAACATTCAGTACTTC	CASTTTGGSNIQYF
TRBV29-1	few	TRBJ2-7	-	TGCAGCGTTGAAGAGGGGGGAGGAGGCTTCTACGAGCAGTACTTC	CSVEEGGGGFYEQYF
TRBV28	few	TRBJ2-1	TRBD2	TGTGCCAGCAGTTCGTGGGGGACTAGCGGGAGGGCCGAGCAGTTCTTC	CASSSWGTSGRAEQFF
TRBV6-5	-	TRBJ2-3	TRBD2	TGTGCCAGCAGTTACTCGATACGGGGGGGAGATACGCAGTATTTT	CASSYSIRGGDTQYF
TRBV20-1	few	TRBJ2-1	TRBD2	TGCAGTGCTAGAAGGACTAGTAATTTGGCTGAGCAGTTCTTC	CSARRTSNLAEQFF
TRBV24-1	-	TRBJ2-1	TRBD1	TGTGCCACCAGTGTACCCGGGACAGGGCCCAATGAGCAGTTCTTC	CATSVPGTGPNEQFF
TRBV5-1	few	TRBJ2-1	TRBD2	TGCGCCAGCAGCTTGTGGAGCGGGAGTCTCCACAATGAGCAGTTCTTC	CASSLWSGSLHNEQFF
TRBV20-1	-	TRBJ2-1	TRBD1	TGCAGTGCGAATCCCGACAGGGGGCAGTTCTTC	CSANPDRGQFF
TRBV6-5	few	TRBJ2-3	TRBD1	TGTGCCAGCAGTTACTCCAGGGGGCATGGGGCCAGCACAGATACGCAGTATTTT	CASSYSRGHGASTDTQYF
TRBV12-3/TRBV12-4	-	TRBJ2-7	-	TGTGCCAGCAGCCTCAGGGGACACGAGCAGTACTTC	CASSLRGHEQYF
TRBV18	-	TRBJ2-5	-	TGTGCCAGCTCACCCGTCGTTTACCCCTCTGGAGAGACCCAGTACTTC	CASSPVVYPSGETQYF